The present TCR beta chain was sequenced within a study of T-cell memory formation after mild COVID-19 (dated by TCRdb to the early 2020s). At the level of the whole study: Most TCR sequence clusters were specific to one of the two donors. In a couple of donors, T-cell clones that expanded and contracted after mild COVID-19 were tracked by sequencing TCRalpha and TCRbeta repertoires over time. Two young, previously healthy adult volunteers made up the cohort, one male and one female. The paper's findings and limits, for the study overall: Some responding clones were found in pre-infection memory, which suggests that pre-existing cross-reactive memory T cells took part in the SARS-CoV-2 response. The study covered only a couple of mild cases, and larger cohorts including severe cases with pre-infection samples were considered necessary. SARS-CoV-2 specificity was not confirmed for the second-wave clones peaking on day 37. Contracting CD4+ clones were located mainly in the CM and EM memory subsets, whereas CD8+ clones were found to be enriched in EMRA. Balanced CD4/CD8 phenotypes were observed for clones contracting from day 15 to 85, whereas a bias towards CD4+ was observed for a second wave of clones expanding from day 15 to 37.

Ficoll-Paque density gradient centrifugation was used to isolate PBMCs. Of note for this clonotype: Which antigen it targets is not known. No base qualities exist here, and no much larger clone lies one base off it.

The listed sequencing device is Illumina NovaSeq 6000. cDNA libraries for TCRalpha and TCRbeta were prepared by 5'RACE using constant-segment primers, with sample barcodes and unique molecular identifiers added. RNA was extracted from every sample with Trizol reagent. Library amplification was performed in two PCR steps, and a second sample barcode and Illumina TruSeq adapters were introduced in the second step. The libraries were sequenced on an Illumina NovaSeq using 2 x 150 bp paired-end reads. In the original analysis: Reads were demultiplexed and collapsed into UMI-guided consensus sequences with migec v1.2.7. With mixcr v2.1.11, UMI consensuses were aligned to TRA and TRB V and J templates and assembled into clonotypes. A clonotype was counted as expanded or contracted only if both edgeR and NoisET called the change significant, with noise models trained on biological replicates. edgeR calls used a false discovery rate-adjusted p below 0.01 and a log2 fold-change threshold of 1. As an exploratory analysis of dynamics, max-normalized trajectories of the 1000 most abundant clonotypes were examined with PCA combined with hierarchical clustering. Separately sequenced CD4+ and CD8+ repertoires were used to assign the CD4 or CD8 phenotype of responding clones. Starting from the raw public reads, TCRdb applied fastp trimming at Q25, assembled clones with MiXCR and retained in-frame beta chains. Each entry is one CDR3 protein sequence, shown with its most common DNA and genes. TCRdb, not the original authors, processed these V and J calls. For this sample the table gives about 260,000 distinct CDR3 sequences, of which roughly 8% were detected only once. The ten largest clones represent under 25% of the sample.

Based on the germline V gene, the CDR1 and CDR2 sequences are SGHRS and YFSETQ. From V the trimming removes 4 bases and from J it removes 6 bases, while the gene matches leave 15 bases of the junction unaccounted for. Spanning cysteine to phenylalanine, the CDR3 consists of 17 amino acids. The read is trimmed to its CDR3 DNA, 51 bases read in frame from base 1. The rearrangement joined TRBV5-1 to TRBJ2-2; TRBD2 agrees with 7 junctional bases. This TCR was sampled from a man younger than 30 who had mild COVID-19 (a few samples of this study predate the infection). The sample titles of this study are shuffled in the database, so cell type and time point are left out; the donor was told from shared clones. Input material: PBMCs or a T cell subset sorted from them (not recorded which). The CDR3 is CASSGLIGLTSAGELFF. The bases read TGCGCCAGCAGCGGCCTGATCGGATTAACTAGCGCCGGGGAGCTGTTTTTT. Full variable domain (CDR3 extended with the reference TRBV5-1 and TRBJ2-2 proteins): KAGVTQTPRYLIKTRGQQVTLSCSPISGHRSVSWYQQTPGQGLQFLFEYFSETQRNKGNFPGRFSGRQFSNSRSEMNVSTLELGDSALYLCASSGLIGLTSAGELFFGEGSRLTVL.